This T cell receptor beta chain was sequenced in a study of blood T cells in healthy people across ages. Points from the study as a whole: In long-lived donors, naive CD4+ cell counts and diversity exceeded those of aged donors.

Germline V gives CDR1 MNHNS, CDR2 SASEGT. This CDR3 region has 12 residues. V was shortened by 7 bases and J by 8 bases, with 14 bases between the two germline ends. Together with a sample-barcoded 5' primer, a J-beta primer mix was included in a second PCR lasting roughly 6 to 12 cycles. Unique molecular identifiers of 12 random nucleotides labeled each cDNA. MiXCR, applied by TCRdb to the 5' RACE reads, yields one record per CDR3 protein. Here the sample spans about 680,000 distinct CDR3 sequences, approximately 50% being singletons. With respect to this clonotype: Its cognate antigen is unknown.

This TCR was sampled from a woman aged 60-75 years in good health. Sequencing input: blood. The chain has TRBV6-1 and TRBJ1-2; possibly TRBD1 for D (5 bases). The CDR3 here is CASTGLSAGYTF. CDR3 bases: TGTGCCAGCACGGGGCTCTCTGCCGGCTACACCTTC.